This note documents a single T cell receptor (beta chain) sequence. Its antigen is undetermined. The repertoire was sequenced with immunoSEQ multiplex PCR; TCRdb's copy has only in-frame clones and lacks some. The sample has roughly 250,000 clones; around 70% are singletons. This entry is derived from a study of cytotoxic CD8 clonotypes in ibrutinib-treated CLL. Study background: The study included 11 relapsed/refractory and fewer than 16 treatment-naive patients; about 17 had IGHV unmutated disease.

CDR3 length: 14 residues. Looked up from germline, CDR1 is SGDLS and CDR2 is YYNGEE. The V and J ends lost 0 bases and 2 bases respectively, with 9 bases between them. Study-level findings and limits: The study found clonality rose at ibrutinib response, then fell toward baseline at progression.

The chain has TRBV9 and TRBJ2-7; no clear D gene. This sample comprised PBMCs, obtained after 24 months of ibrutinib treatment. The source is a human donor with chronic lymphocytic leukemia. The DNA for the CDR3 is TGTGCCAGCAGCGTAGGACCAGATCCCTACGAGCAGTACTTC. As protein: CASSVGPDPYEQYF.